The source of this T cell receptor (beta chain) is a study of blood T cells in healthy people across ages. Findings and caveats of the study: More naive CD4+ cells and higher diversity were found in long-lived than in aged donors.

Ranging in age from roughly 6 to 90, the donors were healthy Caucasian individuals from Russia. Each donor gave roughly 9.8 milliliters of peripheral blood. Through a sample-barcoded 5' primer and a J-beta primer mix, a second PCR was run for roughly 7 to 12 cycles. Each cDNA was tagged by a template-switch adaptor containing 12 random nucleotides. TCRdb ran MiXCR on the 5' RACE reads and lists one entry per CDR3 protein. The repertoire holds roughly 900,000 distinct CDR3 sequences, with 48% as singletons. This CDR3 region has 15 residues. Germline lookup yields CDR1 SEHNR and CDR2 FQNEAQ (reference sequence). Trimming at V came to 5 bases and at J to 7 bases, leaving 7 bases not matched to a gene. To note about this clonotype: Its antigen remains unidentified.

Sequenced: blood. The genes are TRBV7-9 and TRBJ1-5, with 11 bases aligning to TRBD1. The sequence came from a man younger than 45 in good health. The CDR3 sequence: CASSPGQGAEQPQHF. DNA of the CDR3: TGTGCCAGCAGCCCAGGACAGGGGGCAGAGCAGCCCCAGCATTTT.